The TCR beta chain under discussion was sequenced for a study of graft-versus-host responses after intestinal transplantation. Study summary: Transplant types were multivisceral, liver-intestinal, or isolated intestinal.

With respect to this clone: No antigen is known for it.

The length of the CDR3 is 15 residues. Germline V gene sequence: CDR1 SEHNR, CDR2 FQNEAQ (reference sequence). Trimming left V 4 bases short and J 6 bases short, with 18 bases between. The table came from immunoSEQ multiplex PCR; TCRdb's copy has only in-frame clones and leaves some out. This sample has 71,000 or so clones; about 92% occur once, and the top ten carry approximately 1.4%. The receptor was derived from a human donor who received an intestinal transplant. The sequences come from unstimulated CD8+ T cells sorted from spleen or lymph node cells, collected before intestinal transplant. The chain couples TRBV7-9 to TRBJ1-2; D uncertain. CDR3 coding DNA: TGTGCCAGCAGCTCGGTGTCGGTCCCCTCGAATGGCTACACCTTC. It codes for CASSSVSVPSNGYTF.